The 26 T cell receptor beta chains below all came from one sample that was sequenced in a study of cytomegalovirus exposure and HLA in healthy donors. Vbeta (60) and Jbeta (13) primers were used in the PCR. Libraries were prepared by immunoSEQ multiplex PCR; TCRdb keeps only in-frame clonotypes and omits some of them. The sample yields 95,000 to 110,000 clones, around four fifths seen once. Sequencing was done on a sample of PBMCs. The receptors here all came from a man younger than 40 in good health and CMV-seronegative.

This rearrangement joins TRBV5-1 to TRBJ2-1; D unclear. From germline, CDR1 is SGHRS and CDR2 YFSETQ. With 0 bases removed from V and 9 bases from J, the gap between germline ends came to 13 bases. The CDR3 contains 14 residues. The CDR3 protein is CASSLDPQSGEQFF. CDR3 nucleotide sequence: TGCGCCAGCAGCTTGGACCCCCAGTCGGGTGAGCAGTTCTTC.

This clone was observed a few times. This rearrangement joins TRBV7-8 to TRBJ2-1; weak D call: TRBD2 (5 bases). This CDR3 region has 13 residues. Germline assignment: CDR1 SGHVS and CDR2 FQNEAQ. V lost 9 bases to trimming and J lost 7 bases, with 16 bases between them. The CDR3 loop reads CARGLAFGNEQFF. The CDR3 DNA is TGTGCCAGAGGACTGGCTTTTGGGAATGAGCAGTTCTTC.

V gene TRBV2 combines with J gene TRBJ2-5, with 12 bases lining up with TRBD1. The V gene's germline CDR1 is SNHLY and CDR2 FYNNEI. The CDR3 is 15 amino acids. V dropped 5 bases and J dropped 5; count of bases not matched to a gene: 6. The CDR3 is CASSPGTGGRETQYF. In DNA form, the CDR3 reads TGTGCCAGCAGTCCCGGGACAGGGGGCAGGGAGACCCAGTACTTC.

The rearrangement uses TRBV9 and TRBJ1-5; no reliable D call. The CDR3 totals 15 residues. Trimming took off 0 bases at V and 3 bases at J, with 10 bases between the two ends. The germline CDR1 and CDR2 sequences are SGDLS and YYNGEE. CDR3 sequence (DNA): TGTGCCAGCAGCGTAGGGGCAGCTCTCAATCAGCCCCAGCATTTT. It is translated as CASSVGAALNQPQHF.

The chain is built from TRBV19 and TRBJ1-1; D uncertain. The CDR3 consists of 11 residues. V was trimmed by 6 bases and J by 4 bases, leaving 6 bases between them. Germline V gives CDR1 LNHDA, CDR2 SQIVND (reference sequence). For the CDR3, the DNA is TGTGCCAGTAGCCACGGCACTGAAGCTTTCTTT. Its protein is CASSHGTEAFF.

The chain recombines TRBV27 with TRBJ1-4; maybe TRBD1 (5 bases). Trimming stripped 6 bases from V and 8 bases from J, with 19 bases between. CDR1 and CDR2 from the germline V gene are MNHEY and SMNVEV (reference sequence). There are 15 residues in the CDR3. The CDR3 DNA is TGTGCCAGCAGCCCTTCCAGGGCCCTCGTCGAAAAACTGTTTTTT. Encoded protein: CASSPSRALVEKLFF.

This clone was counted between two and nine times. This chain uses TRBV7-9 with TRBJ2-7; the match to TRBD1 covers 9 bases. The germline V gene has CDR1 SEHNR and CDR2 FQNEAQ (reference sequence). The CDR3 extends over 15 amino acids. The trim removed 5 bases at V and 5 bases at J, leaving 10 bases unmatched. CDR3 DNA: TGTGCCAGCAGCCGGACAGGGGATGTGAGCCACGAGCAGTACTTC. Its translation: CASSRTGDVSHEQYF.

CDR3 DNA: TGTGCCAGTAGTTTCCAGCTTAGGGGTGAAGAAGGATCTGAAGCTTTCTTT. Amino acid sequence: CASSFQLRGEEGSEAFF. The genes are TRBV19 and TRBJ1-1; possibly TRBD1 for D (5 bases). This CDR3 is 17 amino acids long. Germline assignment: CDR1 LNHDA and CDR2 SQIVND (reference sequence). Trimming took off 5 bases at V and 6 bases at J, with 25 bases between the two ends.

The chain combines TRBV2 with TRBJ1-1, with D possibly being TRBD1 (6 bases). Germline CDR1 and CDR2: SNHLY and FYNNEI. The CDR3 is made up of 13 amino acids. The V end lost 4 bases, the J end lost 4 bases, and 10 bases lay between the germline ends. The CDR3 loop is CASSGGGVTEAFF. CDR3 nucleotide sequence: TGTGCCAGCAGTGGAGGGGGAGTCACTGAAGCTTTCTTT.

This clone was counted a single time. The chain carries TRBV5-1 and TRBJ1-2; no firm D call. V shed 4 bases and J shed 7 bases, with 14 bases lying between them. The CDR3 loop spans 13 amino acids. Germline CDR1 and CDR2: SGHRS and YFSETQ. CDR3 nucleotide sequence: TGCGCCAGCAGCACCAACTCACCACGTGGCTACACCTTC. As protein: CASSTNSPRGYTF.

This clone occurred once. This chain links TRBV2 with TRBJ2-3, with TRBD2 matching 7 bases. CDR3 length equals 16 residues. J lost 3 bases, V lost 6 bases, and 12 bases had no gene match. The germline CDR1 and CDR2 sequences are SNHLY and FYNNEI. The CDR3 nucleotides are TGTGCCAGCAGCCGTGAGTCGGGGAGGGGTACAGATACGCAGTATTTT. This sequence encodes CASSRESGRGTDTQYF.

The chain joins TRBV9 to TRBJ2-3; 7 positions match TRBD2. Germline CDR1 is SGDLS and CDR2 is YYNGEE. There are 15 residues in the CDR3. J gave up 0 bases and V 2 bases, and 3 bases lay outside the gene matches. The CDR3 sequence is CASSVGTTSTDTQYF. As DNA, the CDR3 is TGTGCCAGCAGCGTCGGGACTACTAGCACAGATACGCAGTATTTT.

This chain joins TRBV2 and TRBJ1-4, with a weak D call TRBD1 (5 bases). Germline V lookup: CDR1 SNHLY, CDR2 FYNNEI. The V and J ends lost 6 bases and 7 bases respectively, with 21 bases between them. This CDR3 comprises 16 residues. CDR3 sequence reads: CASSPLWRGGTEKLFF. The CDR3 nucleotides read TGTGCCAGCAGCCCACTTTGGAGGGGAGGGACTGAAAAACTGTTTTTT.

The CDR3 DNA reads as TGTGCCAGTAGTATGGGGCAGGGCTTTAGGTCACCCCTCCACTTT. Translating it yields CASSMGQGFRSPLHF. V usage is TRBV19 and J usage is TRBJ1-6; tentatively, D is TRBD1 (5 bases). The V end was cut by 3 bases, the J end by 10 bases, with 16 bases between. CDR1 and CDR2 (germline): LNHDA, SQIVND (reference sequence). CDR3 length: 15 amino acids.

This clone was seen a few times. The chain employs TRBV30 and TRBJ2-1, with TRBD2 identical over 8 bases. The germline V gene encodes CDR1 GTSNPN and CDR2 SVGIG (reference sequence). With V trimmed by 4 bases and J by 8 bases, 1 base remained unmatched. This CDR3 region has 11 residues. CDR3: CAWTSGYEQFF. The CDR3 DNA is TGTGCCTGGACTAGCGGGTATGAGCAGTTCTTC.

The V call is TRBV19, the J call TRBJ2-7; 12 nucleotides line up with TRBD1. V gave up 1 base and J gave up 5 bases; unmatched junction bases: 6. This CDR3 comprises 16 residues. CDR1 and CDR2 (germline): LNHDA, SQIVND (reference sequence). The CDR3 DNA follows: TGTGCCAGTAGTATAGTATTCGGGACAGGGGGCAACGAGCAGTACTTC. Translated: CASSIVFGTGGNEQYF.

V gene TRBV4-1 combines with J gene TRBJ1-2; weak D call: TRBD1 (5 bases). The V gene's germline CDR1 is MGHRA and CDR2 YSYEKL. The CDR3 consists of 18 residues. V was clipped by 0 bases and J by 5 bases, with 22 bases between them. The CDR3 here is CASSQDANEQVVGYGYTF. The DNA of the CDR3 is TGCGCCAGCAGCCAAGATGCCAATGAACAGGTGGTGGGGTATGGCTACACCTTC.

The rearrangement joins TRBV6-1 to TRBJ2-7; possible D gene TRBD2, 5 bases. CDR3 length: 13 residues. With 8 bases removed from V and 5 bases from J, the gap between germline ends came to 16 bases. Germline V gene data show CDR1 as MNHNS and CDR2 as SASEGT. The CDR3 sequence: CASDGLGADEQYF. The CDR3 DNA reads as TGTGCCAGCGACGGACTGGGCGCCGACGAGCAGTACTTC.

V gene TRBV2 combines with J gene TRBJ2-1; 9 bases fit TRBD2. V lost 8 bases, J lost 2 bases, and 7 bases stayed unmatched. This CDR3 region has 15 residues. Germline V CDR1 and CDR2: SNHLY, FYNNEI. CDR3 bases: TGTGCCAGCGGGAGGGCGGGGGGGCCCTACAATGAGCAGTTCTTC. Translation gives CASGRAGGPYNEQFF.

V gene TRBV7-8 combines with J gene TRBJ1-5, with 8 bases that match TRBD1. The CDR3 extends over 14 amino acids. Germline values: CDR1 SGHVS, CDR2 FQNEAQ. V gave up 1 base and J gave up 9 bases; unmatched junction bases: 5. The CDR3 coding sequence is TGTGCCAGCAGCTTAGGTGACAGGGGATGGCCCCAGCATTTT. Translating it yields CASSLGDRGWPQHF.

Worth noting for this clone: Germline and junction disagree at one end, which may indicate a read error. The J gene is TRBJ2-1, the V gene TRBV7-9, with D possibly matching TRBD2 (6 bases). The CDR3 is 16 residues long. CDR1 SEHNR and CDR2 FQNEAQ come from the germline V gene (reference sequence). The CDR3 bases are TGTTCCAGCAGCTTAGCGCTAGCGAGCTCCTACAATGAGCAGTTCTTC. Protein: CSSSLALASSYNEQFF.

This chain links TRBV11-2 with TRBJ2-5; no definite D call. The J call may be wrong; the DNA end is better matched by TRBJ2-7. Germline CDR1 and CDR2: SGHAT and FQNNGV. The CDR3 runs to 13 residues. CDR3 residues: CASSFVSSYEQYF. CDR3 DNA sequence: TGTGCCAGCAGCTTTGTGAGCTCCTACGAGCAGTACTTC.

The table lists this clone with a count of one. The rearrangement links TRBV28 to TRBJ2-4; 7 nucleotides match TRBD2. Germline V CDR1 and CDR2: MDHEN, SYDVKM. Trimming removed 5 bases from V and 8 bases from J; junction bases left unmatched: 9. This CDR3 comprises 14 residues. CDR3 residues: CASSTPGTNHIQYF. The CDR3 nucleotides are TGTGCCAGCAGTACACCCGGGACTAATCACATTCAGTACTTC.

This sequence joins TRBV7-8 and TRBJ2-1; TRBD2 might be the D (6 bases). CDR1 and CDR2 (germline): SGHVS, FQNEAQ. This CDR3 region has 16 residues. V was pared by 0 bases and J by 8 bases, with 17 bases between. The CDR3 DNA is TGTGCCAGCAGCTTAGCGCCCGGGACTCCCGGTTATGAGCAGTTCTTC. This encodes CASSLAPGTPGYEQFF.

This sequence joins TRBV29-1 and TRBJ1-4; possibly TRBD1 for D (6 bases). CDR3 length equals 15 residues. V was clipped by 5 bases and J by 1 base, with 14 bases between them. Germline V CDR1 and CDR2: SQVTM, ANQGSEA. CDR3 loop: CSVKVRGETNEKLFF. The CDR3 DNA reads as TGCAGCGTTAAGGTCAGGGGAGAAACTAATGAAAAACTGTTTTTT.

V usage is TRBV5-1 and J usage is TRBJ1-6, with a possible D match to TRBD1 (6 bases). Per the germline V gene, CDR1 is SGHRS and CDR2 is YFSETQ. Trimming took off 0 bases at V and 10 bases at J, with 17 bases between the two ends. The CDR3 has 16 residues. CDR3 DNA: TGCGCCAGCAGCTTGGAAAGTCTGGGGGCGCGGTCACCCCTCCACTTT. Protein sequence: CASSLESLGARSPLHF.